The 30 T cell receptor beta chains reported below all come from one sample, sequenced in a study of regulatory T cells in long-lasting Graves disease. Libraries of TCR beta came from iRepertoire HTBI primers plus Arm-PCR of CDR3 regions. Via MiXCR, TCRdb re-called the multiplex PCR reads, giving one row per CDR3 protein. In the table there are 450,000 to 600,000 distinct CDR3 sequences, 16% of which are singletons. Time point: newly diagnosed GD, antithyroid drugs for less than 3 months. The TCR library used RNA extracted from PBMCs. These sequences were also reported in another study, on T cells in Graves' hyperthyroidism and ophthalmopathy.

The sequenced sample was peripheral blood mononuclear cells (PBMCs), obtained at new diagnosis, from a patient treated with antithyroid drugs. The receptor source for this set is a man aged 35 to 55 with Graves disease.

J is TRBJ2-7 and V is TRBV9; 7 nucleotides align to TRBD1. V lost 0 bases and J lost 3; bases outside the gene matches: 3. The CDR3 runs 14 residues. CDR1 and CDR2 (germline): SGDLS, YYNGEE. CDR3: CASSVEDRDYEQYF. CDR3 DNA sequence: TGTGCCAGCAGCGTAGAAGACAGGGACTACGAGCAGTACTTC.

This clonotype turned up a few times. This may be a read error: a much more frequent sequence differs by one nucleotide. The chain combines TRBV2 with TRBJ2-3, with TRBD2 matching 13 bases. The CDR3 is 15 residues long. Germline V gene sequence: CDR1 SNHLY, CDR2 FYNNEI. DNA for the CDR3: TGTGCCAGCTGTAGGACTAGCGGGAGCACAGATGCGCAGTATTTT. Its translation is CASCRTSGSTDAQYF.

This clonotype was recorded at least ten times. The V call is TRBV11-2, the J call TRBJ2-7, with a tentative D call TRBD1 (6 bases). The V gene lost 7 bases and the J gene lost 6 bases, with 13 bases spanning the gap. Germline V gene data show CDR1 as SGHAT and CDR2 as FQNNGV. The CDR3 spans 12 residues. The CDR3 coding sequence is TGTGCCAGCAAAACAGGGAGTGGCGAGCAGTACTTC. Its protein is CASKTGSGEQYF.

Many counts were recorded for this clonotype. V usage is TRBV28 and J usage is TRBJ1-2, with D possibly TRBD1 on 5 matching bases. Trimming left V 7 bases short and J 3 bases short, with 21 bases between. The CDR3 covers 16 residues. CDR1 is MDHEN, CDR2 SYDVKM, per germline. The CDR3 DNA sequence: TGTGCCAGCACCGACAACCTCACGAGGGGTTACTATGGCTACACCTTC. Translation: CASTDNLTRGYYGYTF.

The V gene is TRBV5-4, the J gene TRBJ1-1; D unclear. V was pared by 4 bases and J by 5 bases, with 9 bases between. In germline, CDR1 is SGHNT, CDR2 YYREEE (reference sequence). CDR3 size: 12 residues. The CDR3 spells CASSTPATEAFF. DNA for the CDR3: TGTGCCAGCAGCACCCCGGCAACTGAAGCTTTCTTT.

Notes on this clonotype: A much bigger clone sits one base away, suggesting this may be a read error. The chain has TRBV2 and TRBJ1-1; D gene unclear. Per germline, CDR1 SNHLY and CDR2 FYNNEI. V lost 10 bases, J lost 2 bases, and 11 bases lay in between. The CDR3 totals 12 residues. The CDR3 loop reads CANSVFNTEAFF. CDR3 DNA sequence: TGTGCCAACAGCGTATTCAACACTGAAGCTTTCTTT. Full variable domain (rest looked up from reference TRBV2 and TRBJ1-1): EPEVTQTPSHQVTQMGQEVILRCVPISNHLYFYWYRQILGQKVEFLVSFYNNEISEKSEIFDDQFSVERPDGSNFTLKIRSTKLEDSAMYFCANSVFNTEAFFGQGTRLTVV.

This clonotype was recorded many times. The rearrangement uses TRBV3-1 and TRBJ1-4; D uncertain. This CDR3 region has 13 residues. Between the trimmed V and J ends, which lost 3 bases and 8 bases, there was a span of 10 bases. The germline CDR1 and CDR2 sequences are LGHDT and YNNKEL (reference sequence). The CDR3 is CASSQHLEEKLFF. CDR3 sequence (DNA): TGTGCCAGCAGCCAGCATCTTGAGGAAAAACTGTTTTTT.

This clonotype occurred a few times. The V gene is TRBV6-1, the J gene TRBJ2-7; 11 bases align to TRBD2. From germline, CDR1 is MNHNS and CDR2 SASEGT. CDR3 length: 15 residues. V shed 11 bases and J 5 bases; nucleotides not matched to a gene: 14. CDR3 amino acids: CAAESPSGRLHEQYF. The CDR3 DNA sequence: TGTGCCGCCGAGAGCCCTAGCGGGAGGCTCCACGAGCAGTACTTC.

At least ten counts were recorded for this clonotype. V usage is TRBV28 and J usage is TRBJ2-1, with 11 bases matching TRBD2. The CDR3 length is 15 residues. Looked up from germline, CDR1 is MDHEN and CDR2 is SYDVKM. With 5 bases clipped from V and 9 bases from J, the junction kept 9 bases outside the gene matches. The CDR3 DNA reads as TGTGCCAGCAGTACACTAGCGGGAGTAGTCAGTGAGCAGTTCTTC. Its translation: CASSTLAGVVSEQFF.

Only a few counts were recorded for this clonotype. The CDR3 loop reads CATSDPGQPYEQYF. The CDR3 nucleotides read TGTGCCACCAGTGACCCGGGACAGCCCTACGAGCAGTACTTC. The chain links TRBV24-1 to TRBJ2-7, with 7 bases fitting TRBD1. The CDR3 runs to 14 residues. Trimming at V came to 4 bases and at J to 2 bases, leaving 4 bases not matched to a gene. Germline values: CDR1 KGHDR, CDR2 SFDVKD.

The rearrangement links TRBV5-1 to TRBJ2-3; either TRBD1 or TRBD2 may supply D (5 bases each). This CDR3 is 15 amino acids long. Germline-derived CDR1 and CDR2 are SGHRS and YFSETQ. V was clipped by 2 bases and J by 5 bases, with 15 bases between them. CDR3 residues: CASSFRDGSRDTQYF. The CDR3 bases are TGCGCCAGCAGCTTCCGGGACGGATCGAGAGATACGCAGTATTTT.

The chain joins TRBV11-3 to TRBJ2-2; D might be TRBD1 (6 bases). Germline-derived CDR1 and CDR2 are SGHNT and YENEEA. The CDR3 loop spans 15 amino acids. Trimming pared 0 bases from V and 6 bases from J, leaving 11 bases between. CDR3 coding DNA: TGTGCCAGCAGCTTAGAAGGGGGAGCGTCCGGGGAGCTGTTTTTT. Translated: CASSLEGGASGELFF.

This clonotype was seen a handful of times. This chain joins TRBV19 and TRBJ2-1, with 9 bases lining up with TRBD1. From germline, CDR1 is LNHDA and CDR2 SQIVND (reference sequence). The CDR3 length is 16 residues. J gave up 2 bases and V 4 bases, and 6 bases lay outside the gene matches. The DNA of the CDR3 is TGTGCCAGTAGTAGGGACAGGGCTGGCGCCTACAATGAGCAGTTCTTC. Translated: CASSRDRAGAYNEQFF.

The gene calls are TRBV19 and TRBJ1-2; the match to TRBD1 covers 10 bases. With V trimmed by 5 bases and J by 8 bases, 11 bases remained unmatched. The CDR3 has 15 amino acids. CDR1 is LNHDA, CDR2 SQIVND, per germline (reference sequence). The CDR3 region is CASSHRDRGLEGYTF. The CDR3 nucleotides read TGTGCCAGTAGTCACCGGGACAGGGGTTTGGAGGGCTACACCTTC.

As to this clonotype: A single base separates this from a much larger clone, so it may be a read error. V and J are TRBV5-8 and TRBJ2-1; 8 nucleotides agree with TRBD2. In germline, CDR1 is SGHTS, CDR2 YDEGEE. The CDR3 has 14 amino acids. Trimming took 5 bases from V and 6 from J; bases not matched to a gene: 7. In nucleotides, the CDR3 is TGTGCCAGCAGTGCCGGGACTAGGGCCAATGAGCAGTTCTTC. Translated, it gives CASSAGTRANEQFF. Looking up the rest from reference TRBV5-8 and TRBJ2-1 gives the full variable domain: EAGVTQSPTHLIKTRGQQATLRCSPISGHTSVYWYQQALGLGLQFLLWYDEGEERNRGNFPPRFSGRQFPNYSSELNVNALELEDSALYLCASSAGTRANEQFFGPGTRLTVL.

This clonotype was detected many times. The rearrangement joins TRBV28 to TRBJ1-5; possibly TRBD1 for D (5 bases). CDR3 length: 16 residues. Germline V gene sequence: CDR1 MDHEN, CDR2 SYDVKM. Trimming removed 7 bases at V and 0 bases at J, with 16 bases between. The chain's CDR3 is CASTQFPQGSNQPQHF. CDR3 nucleotides: TGTGCCAGCACTCAATTCCCTCAGGGTAGCAATCAGCCCCAGCATTTT.

In this sample, this clonotype turned up many times. The rearrangement links TRBV27 to TRBJ2-1; 9 bases align to TRBD2. The trim removed 5 bases at V and 3 bases at J, leaving 8 bases unmatched. This CDR3 is built from 16 residues. Germline CDR1 MNHEY, CDR2 SMNVEV (reference sequence). The chain's CDR3 is CASSPLTSGNYNEQFF. The CDR3 nucleotides read TGTGCCAGCAGTCCCTTGACTAGCGGCAACTACAATGAGCAGTTCTTC.

This clonotype has at least ten counts. CDR3 nucleotide sequence: TGTGCCAGCACCCTGGACAGACAATCAGCCCAGCATTTT. Translating gives CASTLDRQSAQHF. V usage is TRBV2 and J usage is TRBJ1-5, with D perhaps TRBD1 (6 bases). Germline assignment: CDR1 SNHLY and CDR2 FYNNEI. This CDR3 spans 13 amino acids. V lost 7 bases to trimming and J lost 11 bases, with 18 bases between them.

About this clonotype itself: A far larger clone is off by one base, so a read error is likely. This chain joins TRBV2 and TRBJ2-1, with 7 positions matching TRBD2. CDR1 and CDR2 from the germline V gene are SNHLY and FYNNEI. Germline trimming cut 4 bases from V and 10 bases from J; bases unmatched to any gene: 16. CDR3 length equals 16 residues. CDR3 sequence reads: CASSGGPGRDPYEQFF. The CDR3, as DNA: TGTGCCAGCAGTGGGGGTCCAGGGAGGGATCCCTACGAGCAGTTCTTC.

There are a few counts of this clonotype. CDR3 nucleotides: TGTGCCAGCTCACCTGGGACGGACTCCTATGAGCAGTTCTTC. Its translation: CASSPGTDSYEQFF. The chain couples TRBV18 to TRBJ2-1; possibly TRBD1 or TRBD2 for D (5 bases each). V lost 3 bases to trimming and J lost 8 bases, with 14 bases between them. Germline V gives CDR1 KGHSH, CDR2 LQKENI. The length of the CDR3 is 14 residues.

In its sample, this clonotype was seen many times. The V call is TRBV5-1, the J call TRBJ2-4; D tentatively fits TRBD1 or TRBD2 (5 bases each). Trimming removed 0 bases from V and 0 bases from J, with 13 bases in between. This CDR3 is built from 17 residues. Germline V CDR1 and CDR2: SGHRS, YFSETQ. Here the CDR3 reads CASSLAKGTLAKNIQYF. Written as DNA, the CDR3 is TGCGCCAGCAGCTTGGCCAAAGGGACCCTAGCCAAAAACATTCAGTACTTC.

This clonotype was detected ten times or more. The rearrangement uses TRBV7-2 and TRBJ1-2, with D unresolved. The germline V and J ends were trimmed by 0 bases and 8 bases, with 7 bases remaining between them. Germline assignment: CDR1 SGHTA and CDR2 FQGNSA. The CDR3 has 12 amino acids. The CDR3 is CASSLANRGYTF. In DNA form, the CDR3 reads TGTGCCAGCAGCTTAGCTAATCGAGGCTACACCTTC.

To note about this clonotype: This could be a read error, since a much larger clone is one nucleotide away. The chain uses TRBV28 and TRBJ1-4, with D unresolved. The germline CDR1 and CDR2 sequences are MDHEN and SYDVKM. This CDR3 has 10 amino acids. The CDR3 DNA is TGTGCCAGCAGTGGTGAAAAACTGCTTTTT. This codes for CASSGEKLLF.

This clonotype was counted ten times or more. This chain uses TRBV28 with TRBJ2-1; TRBD1 agrees at 10 bases. The V segment lost 7 bases and the J segment 7 bases; nucleotides outside the gene matches: 7. Germline V gene lookup returns CDR1 MDHEN and CDR2 SYDVKM. There are 14 residues in the CDR3. The CDR3 here is CASTLTGGRNEQFF. CDR3 in DNA: TGTGCCAGCACCCTGACAGGGGGCAGGAATGAGCAGTTCTTC.

The chain couples TRBV29-1 to TRBJ2-3, with D tentatively TRBD1 (5 bases). The length of the CDR3 is 14 residues. V lost 3 bases and J 0 bases, leaving 10 bases between the germline ends. The germline V gene has CDR1 SQVTM and CDR2 ANQGSEA. CDR3 region: CSVETKGSTDTQYF. The DNA for the CDR3 is TGCAGCGTTGAGACAAAGGGGAGCACAGATACGCAGTATTTT.

This clonotype has a count of ten or more. The rearrangement uses TRBV24-1 and TRBJ2-1; D gene unclear. The CDR3 is made up of 14 amino acids. Trimming shortened V by 4 bases and J by 7 bases, and 13 bases separated the two germline ends. Per germline, CDR1 KGHDR and CDR2 SFDVKD. CDR3 coding DNA: TGTGCCACCAGTGAAGGGCCTCCCCGGAATGAGCAGTTCTTC. The encoded protein is CATSEGPPRNEQFF.

This clonotype was recorded a few times. This chain uses TRBV5-6 with TRBJ2-1; no clear D. The CDR3 has 13 amino acids. Per germline, CDR1 SGHDT and CDR2 YYEEEE. V dropped 3 bases and J dropped 7 bases, with 11 bases sitting between them. The CDR3 region has the DNA TGTGCCAGCAGCTATCTTGATAGGAATGAGCAGTTCTTC. It codes for CASSYLDRNEQFF. The whole variable domain, filled in from reference TRBV5-6 and TRBJ2-1, reads DAGVTQSPTHLIKTRGQQVTLRCSPKSGHDTVSWYQQALGQGPQFIFQYYEEEERQRGNFPDRFSGHQFPNYSSELNVNALLLGDSALYLCASSYLDRNEQFFGPGTRLTVL.

This chain links TRBV5-1 with TRBJ2-7, with D possibly called TRBD1 or TRBD2 (5 bases each). This CDR3 contains 14 residues. Germline loops: CDR1 SGHRS, CDR2 YFSETQ. With 0 bases removed from V and 3 bases from J, the gap between germline ends came to 10 bases. The CDR3 loop is CASSLVGDLYEQYF. The DNA for the CDR3 is TGCGCCAGCAGCTTGGTCGGGGACCTCTACGAGCAGTACTTC.

This clonotype was recorded a few times. V is TRBV6-2 or TRBV6-3 and J is TRBJ2-2, with 9 bases fitting TRBD1. J was trimmed by 6 bases and V by 5 bases; bases with no gene match: 10. The CDR3 length is 16 residues. Germline values: CDR1 MNHEY, CDR2 SVGEGT. The CDR3 region is CASSQGQGVGPGELFF. CDR3 coding DNA: TGTGCCAGCAGTCAGGGACAGGGTGTTGGACCCGGGGAGCTGTTTTTT.

In this sample, this clonotype turned up many times. At one end the junction does not follow the germline gene, possibly because of a read error. V usage is TRBV7-9 and J usage is TRBJ1-1; D uncertain. CDR1 and CDR2 (germline): SEHNR, FQNEAQ (reference sequence). This CDR3 comprises 10 residues. DNA for the CDR3: TGTGCAAGCGAGAACACTGAGGCTTTCTTT. Encoded protein: CASENTEAFF.